The 20 T cell receptor beta chains given below trace back to one sample, sequenced in a study of CD8 T cells in ankylosing spondylitis. One entry per CDR3 protein, called by TCRdb with MiXCR from the 5' RACE reads. This sample carries some 130,000 distinct CDR3 sequences, roughly an eighth of them seen once, and the ten largest clones take 2.5% to 3%. Sequencing input: blood, either unsorted or a sorted T cell fraction (not recorded which). The receptors shown here come from a female donor with ankylosing spondylitis or in good health (not recorded which).

This clonotype was recorded many times. The chain employs TRBV5-1 and TRBJ2-3; unclear D gene. Looked up from germline, CDR1 is SGHRS and CDR2 is YFSETQ. The CDR3 totals 15 residues. The V and J ends lost 0 bases and 3 bases respectively, with 11 bases between them. DNA of the CDR3: TGCGCCAGCAGCTTGGCCGATGGTGGGACAGATACGCAGTATTTT. It encodes CASSLADGGTDTQYF.

This clonotype occurred many times. The chain employs TRBV7-2 and TRBJ1-5; TRBD1 might be the D (6 bases). The CDR3 has 14 amino acids. Trimming left V 1 base short and J 5 bases short, with 9 bases between. Per the germline V gene, CDR1 is SGHTA and CDR2 is FQGNSA. CDR3 bases: TGTGCCAGCAGCTTAGTGACAGGAGATCAGCCCCAGCATTTT. It yields the protein CASSLVTGDQPQHF.

The chain combines TRBV29-1 with TRBJ2-7, with 8 bases matching TRBD2. In germline, CDR1 is SQVTM, CDR2 ANQGSEA. The CDR3 consists of 13 residues. Unmatched junction bases numbered 5, after V lost 5 bases and J lost 2 bases. The CDR3 region has the DNA TGCAGCGTTTCGGGGGGGGGCCCCTACGAGCAGTACTTC. Protein product: CSVSGGGPYEQYF.

This clonotype was seen only a few times. V usage is TRBV5-1 and J usage is TRBJ2-2; D is possibly TRBD1 or TRBD2 (5 bases each). V was clipped by 0 bases and J by 4 bases, with 19 bases between them. Germline assignment: CDR1 SGHRS and CDR2 YFSETQ. The CDR3 spans 18 residues. This CDR3 reads CASSLGSSGPTSTGELFF. CDR3 bases: TGCGCCAGCAGCTTGGGTTCTTCGGGACCGACGAGCACCGGGGAGCTGTTTTTT.

This clonotype was counted between two and nine times. A junction end diverges from the germline sequence, so it may reflect a read error. V and J are TRBV7-7 and TRBJ2-5; D gene ambiguous. In germline, CDR1 is SSHAT, CDR2 FNYEAQ (reference sequence). The CDR3 has 15 amino acids. The DNA of the CDR3 is TGTGCTAGCAGCTTACGACGGTCGGATCAAGAGACCCAGTACTTC. This sequence encodes CASSLRRSDQETQYF.

This clonotype appeared many times. The chain employs TRBV10-3 and TRBJ2-3; D remains ambiguous. Germline loops: CDR1 ENHRY, CDR2 SYGVKD. Trimming shortened V by 2 bases and J by 0 bases, and 12 bases separated the two germline ends. This CDR3 is built from 16 residues. The CDR3 DNA reads TGTGCCATCAGTGAGGAAGAAGGGCTTAGCACAGATACGCAGTATTTT. It translates to CAISEEEGLSTDTQYF.

This clonotype appeared many times. The chain is built from TRBV15 and TRBJ1-1, with D possibly matching TRBD1 (6 bases). V dropped 3 bases and J dropped 4 bases, with 15 bases sitting between them. This CDR3 is 15 amino acids long. Germline V CDR1 and CDR2: LNHNV, YYDKDF (reference sequence). CDR3 protein: CATSSRDLGGTEAFF. The CDR3 nucleotides are TGTGCCACCAGCAGCCGTGATCTAGGGGGCACTGAAGCTTTCTTT.

At least ten counts were recorded for this clonotype. The V call is TRBV10-3, the J call TRBJ1-6; 10 bases are shared with TRBD1. Germline V gene lookup returns CDR1 ENHRY and CDR2 SYGVKD. V shed 10 bases, J shed 8 bases, and the junction held 8 bases outside the gene matches. The CDR3 runs 14 residues. CDR3 residues: CATFPGQGYSPLHF. Written as DNA, the CDR3 is TGTGCCACCTTTCCGGGACAGGGGTATTCACCCCTCCACTTT.

The rearrangement uses TRBV12-3 or TRBV12-4 and TRBJ2-1; 8 nucleotides match TRBD1. CDR3 size: 13 residues. V was clipped by 6 bases and J by 6 bases; unmatched bases: 4. As DNA, the CDR3 is TGTGCCAGCAGAGGCGACAGGGGCAATGAGCAGTTCTTC. Protein: CASRGDRGNEQFF.

This clonotype was counted between two and nine times. The V call is TRBV5-6, the J call TRBJ2-2, with a tentative D call TRBD1 (6 bases). Germline V gene data show CDR1 as SGHDT and CDR2 as YYEEEE. This CDR3 is built from 16 residues. V was pared by 1 base and J by 6 bases, with 16 bases between. CDR3 DNA: TGTGCCAGCAGCTTGTTCAGGGGCCAGGCCCCCGGGGAGCTGTTTTTT. Translation: CASSLFRGQAPGELFF.

This clonotype was seen more than once but under ten times. The V gene is TRBV7-9, the J gene TRBJ2-7; D is tentatively TRBD1 or TRBD2 (5 bases each). The V end was cut by 5 bases, the J end by 3 bases, with 17 bases between. The CDR3 covers 15 residues. CDR1 and CDR2 from the germline V gene are SEHNR and FQNEAQ (reference sequence). The CDR3 coding sequence is TGTGCCAGCAGCCCGTTAGAGGGGATGAACTACGAGCAGTACTTC. Its translation: CASSPLEGMNYEQYF.

This clonotype has ten or more counts. The chain recombines TRBV6-1 with TRBJ2-1; TRBD1 matches 9 bases. Germline assignment: CDR1 MNHNS and CDR2 SASEGT. V lost 4 bases and J lost 6; bases outside the gene matches: 7. The CDR3 consists of 15 residues. The CDR3 region is CASSAWTGVGNEQFF. CDR3 sequence (DNA): TGTGCCAGCAGTGCCTGGACAGGGGTGGGCAATGAGCAGTTCTTC.

This clonotype has at least ten counts. The J gene is TRBJ2-1, the V gene TRBV12-3 or TRBV12-4; D assignment may be TRBD1 or TRBD2 (5 bases each). This CDR3 comprises 13 residues. V dropped 3 bases and J dropped 7 bases, with 10 bases sitting between them. CDR3 amino acids: CASSFGTGNEQFF. DNA for the CDR3: TGTGCCAGCAGTTTCGGGACGGGGAATGAGCAGTTCTTC.

This clonotype was found many times. The gene calls are TRBV7-9 and TRBJ2-1; 12 nucleotides agree with TRBD2. V trimming: 2 bases; J trimming: 7 bases; junction bases outside the gene matches: 9. CDR3 length: 17 amino acids. Germline V gene sequence: CDR1 SEHNR, CDR2 FQNEAQ (reference sequence). The chain's CDR3 is CASSLSRSTSGSNEQFF. CDR3 in DNA: TGTGCCAGCAGCTTAAGTCGATCGACTAGCGGGAGTAATGAGCAGTTCTTC.

The chain couples TRBV20-1 to TRBJ2-5; 9 nucleotides align to TRBD1. Germline CDR1 reads DFQATT; CDR2 reads SNEGSKA (reference sequence). CDR3 size: 12 residues. V was clipped by 8 bases and J by 1 base; unmatched bases: 2. CDR3 DNA: TGCAGTCTGGGACAGGGCCAAGAGACCCAGTACTTC. Amino acid sequence: CSLGQGQETQYF.

This clonotype has at least ten counts. V gene TRBV12-3 or TRBV12-4 combines with J gene TRBJ1-5; the D is unclear. Trimming pared 1 base from V and 3 bases from J, leaving 7 bases between. The CDR3 has 14 residues. CDR3 in amino acids: CASSLGAANQPQHF. In DNA, the CDR3 is TGTGCCAGCAGTTTAGGGGCCGCCAATCAGCCCCAGCATTTT.

The chain couples TRBV28 to TRBJ2-2; D is unclear. Germline V gene sequence: CDR1 MDHEN, CDR2 SYDVKM. This CDR3 is built from 16 residues. The V gene lost 4 bases and the J gene lost 1 base, with 13 bases spanning the gap. CDR3 DNA sequence: TGTGCCAGCAGTTACCTAACCCTAGGGAACACCGGGGAGCTGTTTTTT. It is translated as CASSYLTLGNTGELFF. Combining the CDR3 with reference TRBV28 and TRBJ2-2 gives the whole variable domain DVKVTQSSRYLVKRTGEKVFLECVQDMDHENMFWYRQDPGLGLRLIYFSYDVKMKEKGDIPEGYSVSREKKERFSLILESASTNQTSMYLCASSYLTLGNTGELFFGEGSRLTVL.

This clonotype was recorded many times. CDR3 residues: CSVVTGQGVYEQYF. DNA for the CDR3: TGCAGCGTTGTGACGGGACAGGGGGTCTACGAGCAGTACTTC. V is TRBV29-1 and J is TRBJ2-7; 11 bases match TRBD1. Germline CDR1 is SQVTM and CDR2 is ANQGSEA. The V segment lost 4 bases and the J segment 3 bases; nucleotides outside the gene matches: 5. The CDR3 covers 14 residues.

This clonotype has more than one count but fewer than ten. V usage is TRBV7-2 and J usage is TRBJ2-7, with 11 bases matching TRBD2. J lost 0 bases, V lost 4 bases, and 5 bases had no gene match. CDR3 length: 16 residues. Germline CDR1 SGHTA, CDR2 FQGNSA. The CDR3 is CASSSVGLAVSYEQYF. The CDR3 nucleotides are TGTGCCAGCAGCTCGGTGGGACTAGCGGTCTCCTACGAGCAGTACTTC.

This clonotype has a handful of counts. The chain is built from TRBV18 and TRBJ2-5, with D unresolved. CDR3 length: 12 residues. V dropped 2 bases and J dropped 3 bases, with 4 bases sitting between them. Germline CDR1 and CDR2: KGHSH and LQKENI. CDR3 bases: TGTGCCAGCTCACCAGGAAAAGAGACCCAGTACTTC. Its protein is CASSPGKETQYF. Drawing the rest from reference TRBV18 and TRBJ2-5, the complete variable domain is NAGVMQNPRHLVRRRGQEARLRCSPMKGHSHVYWYRQLPEEGLKFMVYLQKENIIDESGMPKERFSAEFPKEGPSILRIQQVVRGDSAAYFCASSPGKETQYFGPGTRLLVL.